These 6 T cell receptor beta chains were all obtained from the same sample, sequenced in a study of shared clonotypes between healthy human individuals. This table comes from immunoSEQ multiplex PCR, and its TCRdb copy is limited to in-frame clones, with some not included. This sample yields fewer than 550,000 clones, of which about 80% are seen a single time; approximately 12% belongs to the top ten. Sequenced sample: PBMCs. These receptors were taken from a woman aged 40 to 50 in good health. Some clones in this sample may be carry-over from other donors' samples.

DNA for the CDR3: TGTGCCAGCAGTGACAACCAAGAGACCCAGTACTTC. Protein product: CASSDNQETQYF. The chain uses TRBV2 and TRBJ2-5; D is undetermined. Germline CDR1 is SNHLY and CDR2 is FYNNEI. Trimming took off 3 bases at V and 0 bases at J, with 2 bases between the two ends. The length of the CDR3 is 12 residues. The full variable domain, with the rest looked up from reference TRBV2 and TRBJ2-5, is EPEVTQTPSHQVTQMGQEVILRCVPISNHLYFYWYRQILGQKVEFLVSFYNNEISEKSEIFDDQFSVERPDGSNFTLKIRSTKLEDSAMYFCASSDNQETQYFGPGTRLLVL.

The gene calls are TRBV4-1 and TRBJ2-3, with 10 bases identical to TRBD2. The CDR3 is made up of 18 amino acids. Trimming took 1 base from V and 7 from J; bases not matched to a gene: 14. Germline CDR1 and CDR2: MGHRA and YSYEKL. CDR3 in amino acids: CASSQGGASGSRKNTQYF. The CDR3 region has the DNA TGCGCCAGCAGCCAAGGTGGGGCTAGCGGGAGTAGGAAAAATACGCAGTATTTT.

The chain couples TRBV19 to TRBJ2-1; TRBD2 agrees at 14 bases. CDR3 length: 14 residues. The J segment lost 9 bases and the V segment lost 3 bases, leaving 1 base of the junction unmatched. CDR1 and CDR2 (germline): LNHDA, SQIVND (reference sequence). DNA of the CDR3: TGTGCCAGTAGTATGACTAGCGGGAGGGGTGAGCAGTTCTTC. Translation gives CASSMTSGRGEQFF.

In this sample, this clone turned up a few times. The J gene is TRBJ1-1, the V gene TRBV19, with D hard to call. This CDR3 contains 14 residues. V was trimmed by 7 bases and J by 1 base, leaving 13 bases between them. Germline CDR1 and CDR2: LNHDA and SQIVND (reference sequence). As DNA, the CDR3 is TGTGCCAGTATCACCTCGGAGCGGAACACTGAAGCTTTCTTT. Its protein product is CASITSERNTEAFF. The full variable domain, completed using reference TRBV19 and TRBJ1-1, is DGGITQSPKYLFRKEGQNVTLSCEQNLNHDAMYWYRQDPGQGLRLIYYSQIVNDFQKGDIAEGYSVSREKKESFPLTVTSAQKNPTAFYLCASITSERNTEAFFGQGTRLTVV.

V is TRBV4-1 and J is TRBJ2-2; a possible D gene is TRBD2 (6 bases). Trimming took 3 bases from V and 0 from J, leaving 11 bases between them. The CDR3 is made up of 16 amino acids. From germline, CDR1 is MGHRA and CDR2 YSYEKL. The CDR3 DNA reads TGCGCCAGCAGCCATCTACTAGCCCCGAACACCGGGGAGCTGTTTTTT. It is translated as CASSHLLAPNTGELFF.

This chain uses TRBV7-2 with TRBJ2-3; D is unclear. The V gene's germline CDR1 is SGHTA and CDR2 FQGNSA. The CDR3 contains 15 residues. V was clipped by 1 base and J by 0 bases, with 8 bases between them. Written as DNA, the CDR3 is TGTGCCAGCAGCTTAGGGCACCCGAGCACAGATACGCAGTATTTT. Its protein is CASSLGHPSTDTQYF.